This T cell receptor (beta chain) was documented in a study of shared clonotypes between healthy human individuals. Donors, healthy HIV-negative adults, lacked recent acute infections or vaccinations. Trimming pared 6 bases from V and 7 bases from J, leaving 15 bases between. This CDR3 comprises 13 residues. Germline CDR1 is MDHEN and CDR2 is SYDVKM. Deep was the level used in running the assay. The sequencing of unsorted PBMC DNA took place on ten immunoSEQ deep assay plates. Measured with immunoSEQ multiplex PCR; TCRdb has only the in-frame clones, and not every one. The sample has roughly 500,000 clones, roughly 80% seen once.

V usage is TRBV28 and J usage is TRBJ2-5; no firm D call. This sequence originates from a woman aged 35 to 49 in good health. Some clones in this sample may be carry-over from other donors' samples. Sequences were obtained from PBMCs. DNA for the CDR3: TGTGCCAGCAGCTCTAGGGATGACCCGACCCAGTACTTC. Amino acids: CASSSRDDPTQYF.